One T cell receptor beta chain is described in this entry. These data originate in a study of OX40 agonist ivuxolimab in advanced cancers. Germline V gene data show CDR1 as SGDLS and CDR2 as YYNGEE. This CDR3 region has 15 residues. V gave up 7 bases and J gave up 4 bases; unmatched junction bases: 8. Repertoires were generated with immunoSEQ multiplex PCR, while TCRdb's copy carries only in-frame clones and drops some. The sample lists about 50,000 clones; roughly 80% were seen once. The chain has TRBV9 and TRBJ2-3; 11 positions agree with TRBD2. The sequencing here drew on CD4+ or CD8+ T cells sorted from blood, taken in a trial of the OX40 agonist ivuxolimab. This TCR was sampled from an adult with an advanced solid tumor such as melanoma, head and neck, liver or kidney cancer. The CDR3 region is CASGETSGNPDTQYF. The CDR3 nucleotides are TGTGCCAGCGGCGAGACTAGCGGGAACCCAGATACGCAGTATTTT.